These 23 T cell receptor beta chains were sequenced from one sample in a study of radiotherapy plus CTLA-4 blockade in lung cancer (dated by TCRdb to about 2018). Library method: the immunoSEQ multiplex PCR assay. Not all clones reach the TCRdb copy of this immuneACCESS table, which keeps in-frame sequences only. Checked studies attribute under half of the gap to unresolved V genes and leave the rest unexplained. The sample has roughly 80,000 clones on record, 74% of them singletons. More than 8% of the sample comes from the top ten. The source material was peripheral blood, sampled from a patient treated with radiotherapy plus ipilimumab. The receptors come from a human donor with non-small cell lung cancer whose response to radiotherapy plus ipilimumab could not be evaluated.

The chain joins TRBV6-5 to TRBJ2-7; 9 positions match TRBD1. Per the germline V gene, CDR1 is MNHEY and CDR2 is SVGAGI. Trimming cost V 5 bases and J 6 bases; bases outside gene matches: 5. This CDR3 region has 13 residues. The chain's CDR3 is CASSAPGQGEQYF. CDR3 DNA sequence: TGTGCCAGCAGTGCCCCGGGACAGGGCGAGCAGTACTTC.

The chain employs TRBV30 and TRBJ2-3; D is undetermined. Trimming pared 1 base from V and 2 bases from J, leaving 10 bases between. In germline, CDR1 is GTSNPN, CDR2 SVGIG (reference sequence). The length of the CDR3 is 14 residues. The DNA of the CDR3 is TGTGCCTGGAGTGCCGCCTATTCCACAGATACGCAGTATTTT. It specifies CAWSAAYSTDTQYF.

CDR3 amino acids: CASSLGQGLNYGYTF. For the CDR3, the DNA is TGTGCCAGCAGCTTAGGACAGGGCCTTAACTATGGCTACACCTTC. The gene calls are TRBV5-4 and TRBJ1-2; 8 nucleotides agree with TRBD1. Germline-derived CDR1 and CDR2 are SGHNT and YYREEE (reference sequence). Trimming at V came to 2 bases and at J to 1 base, leaving 4 bases not matched to a gene. CDR3 length equals 15 residues.

This clone was seen a few times. The V call is TRBV28, the J call TRBJ2-7; D may be TRBD2 (6 bases). The CDR3 totals 15 residues. Looked up from germline, CDR1 is MDHEN and CDR2 is SYDVKM. Trimming stripped 3 bases from V and 2 bases from J, with 14 bases between. CDR3 sequence: CASSFLQAGTYEQYF. The CDR3 DNA reads as TGTGCCAGCAGTTTTTTGCAGGCGGGGACCTACGAGCAGTACTTC.

The rearrangement links TRBV27 to TRBJ2-3; 12 bases match TRBD2. Germline V lookup: CDR1 MNHEY, CDR2 SMNVEV (reference sequence). V lost 6 bases, J lost 6 bases, and 4 bases stayed unmatched. The CDR3 is 14 amino acids. CDR3 residues: CASRLAGGSDTQYF. The CDR3 coding sequence is TGTGCCAGCAGACTAGCGGGGGGTTCGGATACGCAGTATTTT.

The chain recombines TRBV11-3 with TRBJ2-3, with D uncertain. The CDR3 contains 12 residues. In germline, CDR1 is SGHNT, CDR2 YENEEA. V gave up 5 bases and J gave up 5 bases, with 8 bases separating them. The CDR3 region is CASSPRGDTQYF. CDR3 coding DNA: TGTGCCAGCAGCCCCAGAGGAGATACGCAGTATTTT. Based on the CDR3 plus reference TRBV11-3 and TRBJ2-3, the full variable domain is EAGVVQSPRYKIIEKKQPVAFWCNPISGHNTLYWYLQNLGQGPELLIRYENEEAVDDSQLPKDRFSAERLKGVDSTLKIQPAELGDSAVYLCASSPRGDTQYFGPGTRLTVL.

The J gene is TRBJ2-7, the V gene TRBV14; D might be TRBD2 (5 bases). Germline assignment: CDR1 SGHDN and CDR2 FVKESK. Trimming left V 0 bases short and J 0 bases short, with 12 bases between. The CDR3 covers 16 residues. As DNA, the CDR3 is TGTGCCAGCAGCCAAGATCAGAGGGTGAGCTCCTACGAGCAGTACTTC. Translation gives CASSQDQRVSSYEQYF.

V gene TRBV11-2 combines with J gene TRBJ2-3; D call uncertain. This CDR3 has 11 residues. V shed 2 bases and J shed 5 bases, with 2 bases lying between them. Per the germline V gene, CDR1 is SGHAT and CDR2 is FQNNGV. CDR3 residues: CASSLRDTQYF. Written as DNA, the CDR3 is TGTGCCAGCAGCTTACGAGATACGCAGTATTTT.

This rearrangement joins TRBV11-2 to TRBJ2-3; TRBD2 aligns across 7 bases. Trimming took 3 bases from V and 4 from J; bases not matched to a gene: 7. The CDR3 consists of 15 residues. Per germline, CDR1 SGHAT and CDR2 FQNNGV. CDR3 nucleotides: TGTGCCAGCAGCTTTCTCGGGGGGTTTGCAGATACGCAGTATTTT. Protein product: CASSFLGGFADTQYF. The full variable domain, rest sourced from reference TRBV11-2 and TRBJ2-3, is EAGVAQSPRYKIIEKRQSVAFWCNPISGHATLYWYQQILGQGPKLLIQFQNNGVVDDSQLPKDRFSAERLKGVDSTLKIQPAKLEDSAVYLCASSFLGGFADTQYFGPGTRLTVL.

This clone turned up a few times. The V call is TRBV4-1, the J call TRBJ2-5; a weak D match, TRBD2 (6 bases). The germline V gene has CDR1 MGHRA and CDR2 YSYEKL. This CDR3 has 15 amino acids. The V end was cut by 4 bases, the J end by 2 bases, with 14 bases between. This chain's CDR3 is CASSPYGLKQETQYF. Here the CDR3 DNA reads TGCGCCAGCAGCCCATACGGACTAAAACAAGAGACCCAGTACTTC.

The chain couples TRBV7-7 to TRBJ2-1; 9 nucleotides agree with TRBD1. V shed 4 bases and J 0 bases; nucleotides not matched to a gene: 4. This CDR3 is 16 amino acids long. Germline CDR1 is SSHAT and CDR2 is FNYEAQ (reference sequence). The CDR3 nucleotides read TGTGCCAGCAGCTCCGGGACAGGGAGCTCCTACAATGAGCAGTTCTTC. The encoded protein is CASSSGTGSSYNEQFF.

V and J are TRBV29-1 and TRBJ2-5, with D possibly matching TRBD2 (6 bases). V dropped 5 bases and J dropped 1 base, with 14 bases sitting between them. CDR1 SQVTM and CDR2 ANQGSEA come from the germline V gene. The length of the CDR3 is 14 residues. The CDR3 DNA follows: TGCAGCGTTAATATAGCGGCCACCCAAGAGACCCAGTACTTC. Its protein product is CSVNIAATQETQYF.

The chain uses TRBV4-3 and TRBJ2-3; 7 bases are shared with TRBD1. V shed 2 bases, J shed 7 bases, and the junction held 6 bases outside the gene matches. The CDR3 consists of 14 residues. Germline values: CDR1 LGHNA, CDR2 YSLEER. Here the CDR3 reads CASSQTDRAYTQYF. The CDR3 bases are TGCGCCAGCAGCCAAACCGACAGGGCCTATACGCAGTATTTT.

This rearrangement joins TRBV6-5 to TRBJ1-2, with 7 bases aligning to TRBD1. Germline assignment: CDR1 MNHEY and CDR2 SVGAGI. J lost 7 bases, V lost 1 base, and 3 bases had no gene match. The CDR3 is made up of 13 amino acids. CDR3 sequence reads: CASSYLGTAGYTF. The CDR3 DNA reads TGTGCCAGCAGTTACTTGGGGACAGCTGGCTACACCTTC.

The V gene is TRBV5-6, the J gene TRBJ1-1, with 8 bases aligning to TRBD1. This CDR3 is built from 16 residues. The junction had 11 bases not matched to a gene; V was cut back by 6 bases and J by 1 base. The germline V gene encodes CDR1 SGHDT and CDR2 YYEEEE. CDR3 nucleotides: TGTGCCAGCATAACCCAGGGGGCGATGAGGAACACTGAAGCTTTCTTT. This translates into CASITQGAMRNTEAFF.

The CDR3 region is CASSVGLPSTDTQYF. CDR3 DNA: TGCGCCAGCAGCGTGGGACTACCGAGCACAGATACGCAGTATTTT. The genes are TRBV5-1 and TRBJ2-3; TRBD2 matches 7 bases. CDR3 size: 15 residues. CDR1 is SGHRS, CDR2 YFSETQ, per germline. V lost 4 bases and J lost 0; bases outside the gene matches: 5.

The rearrangement joins TRBV6-1 to TRBJ1-1; maybe TRBD1 (5 bases). Trimming took 6 bases from V and 6 from J, leaving 20 bases between them. CDR1 is MNHNS, CDR2 SASEGT, per germline. The CDR3 consists of 15 residues. In DNA form, the CDR3 reads TGTGCCAGCAGCAGAGTACCCCCAGGGCCATCTGAAGCTTTCTTT. Encoded protein: CASSRVPPGPSEAFF.

This clone is labeled as medium-sized (0.01 to 0.1%). The chain has TRBV19 and TRBJ1-1; D not resolved. Trimming took 3 bases from V and 11 from J, leaving 13 bases between them. Germline lookup yields CDR1 LNHDA and CDR2 SQIVND (reference sequence). The CDR3 consists of 12 residues. The CDR3 reads CASSIPPGVAFF. DNA for the CDR3: TGTGCCAGTAGTATCCCTCCTGGAGTTGCTTTCTTT. The full variable domain, its missing parts supplied by reference TRBV19 and TRBJ1-1, is DGGITQSPKYLFRKEGQNVTLSCEQNLNHDAMYWYRQDPGQGLRLIYYSQIVNDFQKGDIAEGYSVSREKKESFPLTVTSAQKNPTAFYLCASSIPPGVAFFGQGTRLTVV.

This clone occurred a few times. The CDR3 region has the DNA TGTGCCAGCAGCCGCTCTAGCGGGAGGGGGTACGAGCAGTACTTC. It is translated as CASSRSSGRGYEQYF. The V call is TRBV7-2, the J call TRBJ2-7, with TRBD2 matching 12 bases. CDR1 is SGHTA and CDR2 is FQGNSA in the germline V gene. V was clipped by 5 bases and J by 4 bases; unmatched bases: 6. This CDR3 region has 15 residues.

The chain combines TRBV5-1 with TRBJ2-3; TRBD2 aligns across 9 bases. Germline trimming cut 0 bases from V and 0 bases from J; bases unmatched to any gene: 8. Germline V CDR1 and CDR2: SGHRS, YFSETQ. The CDR3 length is 18 residues. The CDR3 DNA follows: TGCGCCAGCAGCTTGGAAGGGCTAGCGGGGAGGAGCACAGATACGCAGTATTTT. It translates to CASSLEGLAGRSTDTQYF.

The chain combines TRBV9 with TRBJ2-5; D unclear. CDR3 length: 13 residues. The germline CDR1 and CDR2 sequences are SGDLS and YYNGEE. V dropped 6 bases and J dropped 1 base, with 10 bases sitting between them. DNA of the CDR3: TGTGCCAGCAATCGAGGCCCCCAAGAGACCCAGTACTTC. It codes for CASNRGPQETQYF.

This chain links TRBV19 with TRBJ1-1; a possible D gene is TRBD1 (5 bases). There are 17 residues in the CDR3. Trimming took 5 bases from V and 5 from J, leaving 24 bases between them. Germline loops: CDR1 LNHDA, CDR2 SQIVND (reference sequence). CDR3 sequence reads: CASSLWAGKVLETEAFF. CDR3 DNA: TGTGCCAGTAGTCTTTGGGCAGGGAAGGTTCTGGAGACTGAAGCTTTCTTT.

V is TRBV4-1 and J is TRBJ2-7; D remains ambiguous. Trimming took 1 base from V and 1 from J, leaving 8 bases between them. The CDR3 covers 14 residues. CDR1 and CDR2 from the germline V gene are MGHRA and YSYEKL. The CDR3 sequence: CASSQGLDSYEQYF. The DNA of the CDR3 is TGCGCCAGCAGCCAAGGGCTAGATTCCTACGAGCAGTACTTC.